This T cell receptor (beta chain) was found in a study of blood T cell repertoires in COVID-19. Study context: The analysed material was cDNA or gDNA that came from T cells, B-cell-depleted T cells, or PBMCs.

TCRdb's copy holds only in-frame clones and misses some; the assay was immunoSEQ multiplex PCR. The data show about 64,000 clones, 86% seen once. Germline V lookup: CDR1 SEHNR, CDR2 FQNEAQ (reference sequence). This CDR3 is built from 13 residues. V was clipped by 5 bases and J by 2 bases; unmatched bases: 2. The chain links TRBV7-9 to TRBJ2-5; TRBD1 matches 7 bases. The sequence came from a man in his fifties with active COVID-19. Specimen: peripheral blood. CDR3 DNA sequence: TGTGCCAGCAGCACGGGACAGCAAGAGACCCAGTACTTC. Translating it yields CASSTGQQETQYF. The full variable domain, its missing parts supplied by reference TRBV7-9 and TRBJ2-5, is DTGVSQNPRHKITKRGQNVTFRCDPISEHNRLYWYRQTLGQGPEFLTYFQNEAQLEKSRLLSDRFSAERPKGSFSTLEIQRTEQGDSAMYLCASSTGQQETQYFGPGTRLLVL.